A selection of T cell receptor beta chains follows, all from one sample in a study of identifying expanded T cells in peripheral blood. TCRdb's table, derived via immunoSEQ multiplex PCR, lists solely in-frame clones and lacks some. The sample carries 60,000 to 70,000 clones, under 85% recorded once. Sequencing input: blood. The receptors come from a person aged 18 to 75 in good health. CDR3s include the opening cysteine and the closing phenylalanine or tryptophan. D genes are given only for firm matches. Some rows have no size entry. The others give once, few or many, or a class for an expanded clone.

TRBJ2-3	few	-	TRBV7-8	TGTGCCAGCAGCCAGGGGAGCACAGATACGCAGTATTTT	CASSQGSTDTQYF
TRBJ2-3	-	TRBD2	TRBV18	TGTGCCAGCTCACCACCATCCGGGGGGAGAAAGACAGATACGCAGTATTTT	CASSPPSGGRKTDTQYF
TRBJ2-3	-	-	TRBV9	TGTGCCAGCAGCGTCAACCGTGGAGATACGCAGTATTTT	CASSVNRGDTQYF
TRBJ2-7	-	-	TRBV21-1	TGTGCCAGCAGCAAAGTACCTAGCGGGAACTACGAGCAGTACTTC	CASSKVPSGNYEQYF
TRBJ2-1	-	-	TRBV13	TGTGCCAGCAGCACCCGACTAGTCGGTGAGCAGTTCTTC	CASSTRLVGEQFF
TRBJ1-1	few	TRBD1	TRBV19	TGTGCCAGTAGTCAACGACAGGGGCCGAACACTGAAGCTTTCTTT	CASSQRQGPNTEAFF
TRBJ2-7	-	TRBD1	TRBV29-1	TGCAGCGTCGGACAGGGATCCTCCTACGAGCAGTACTTC	CSVGQGSSYEQYF
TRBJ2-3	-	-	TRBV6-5	TGTGCCAGCAGTTATTCCCCTGCAGATACGCAGTATTTT	CASSYSPADTQYF
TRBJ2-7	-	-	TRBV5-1	TGCGCCAGCAGCTTGCAAGGGTTGTCAGACGAGCAGTACTTC	CASSLQGLSDEQYF
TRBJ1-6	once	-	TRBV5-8	TGTGCCAGCAGCTTTCGAGGGCTTAGTTCACCCCTCCACTTT	CASSFRGLSSPLHF
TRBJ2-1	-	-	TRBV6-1	TGTGCCAGCAGTGAACAAAGCGGTCCCTACAATGAGCAGTTCTTC	CASSEQSGPYNEQFF
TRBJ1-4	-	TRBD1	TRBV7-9	TGTGCCAGCAGCGCTAACAGGGGGCGAGGGAATGAAAAACTGTTTTTT	CASSANRGRGNEKLFF
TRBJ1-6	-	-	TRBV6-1	TGTGCCAGCAGTGAAAGGACAGAAAGGGCTTCACCCCTCCACTTT	CASSERTERASPLHF
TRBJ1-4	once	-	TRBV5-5	TGTGCCAGCAGGCGAGGGGAAGAAAAACTGTTTTTT	CASRRGEEKLFF
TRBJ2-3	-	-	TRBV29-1	TGCAGCGTTGCGTTACGGGGAACAGATACGCAGTATTTT	CSVALRGTDTQYF
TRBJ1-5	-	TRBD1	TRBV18	TGTGCCAGCTCACCCCGGACAGGGGGCTCTCAGCCCCAGCATTTT	CASSPRTGGSQPQHF
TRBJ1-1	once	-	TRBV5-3	TGTGCCAGCAGCTTGTGGGGGAACACTGAAGCTTTCTTT	CASSLWGNTEAFF
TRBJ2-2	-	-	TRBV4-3	TGCGCCAGCAGCCAAGACGGCCAGCTCACCGGGGAGCTGTTTTTT	CASSQDGQLTGELFF
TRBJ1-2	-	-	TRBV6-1	TGTGCCAGCAGTGTGCACTATGGCTACACCTTC	CASSVHYGYTF
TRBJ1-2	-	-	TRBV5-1	TGCGCCAGCAGCTTTCGTTCCGTTCGATATGGCTACACCTTC	CASSFRSVRYGYTF
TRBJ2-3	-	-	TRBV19	TGTGCCAGTAGTATGGGCAGTACTAGCACAGATACGCAGTATTTT	CASSMGSTSTDTQYF
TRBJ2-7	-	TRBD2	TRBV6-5	TGTGCCAGCAGTTACACTAGCGGGAGGTTCTACGAGCAGTACTTC	CASSYTSGRFYEQYF
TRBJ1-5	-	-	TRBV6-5	TGTGCCAGCACCCGAGGGGTTGGTAGCAATCAGCCCCAGCATTTT	CASTRGVGSNQPQHF
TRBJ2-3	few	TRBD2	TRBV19	TGTGCCAGTAGGTTAAAGCGGGGGGCGGATACGCAGTATTTT	CASRLKRGADTQYF
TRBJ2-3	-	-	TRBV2	TGTGCCAGCACCTACTTCACCAGGGGAGATACGCAGTATTTT	CASTYFTRGDTQYF
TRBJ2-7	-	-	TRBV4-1	TGCGCCAGCAGTAAAAGGGACGCCCAATACGAGCAGTACTTC	CASSKRDAQYEQYF
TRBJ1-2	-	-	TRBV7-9	TGTGCCAGCGCAGGGCCAGAATATGGCTACACCTTC	CASAGPEYGYTF
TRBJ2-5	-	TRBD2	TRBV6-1	TGTGCCAGCACTGTTGGGACTACGGAGACCCAGTACTTC	CASTVGTTETQYF
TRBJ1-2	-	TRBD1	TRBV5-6	TGTGCCAGCAGCCTCCGACAGGGGGCTGGCTACACCTTC	CASSLRQGAGYTF
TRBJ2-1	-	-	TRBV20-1	TGCAGTGTCACTAGCTTTGAGCAGTTCTTC	CSVTSFEQFF
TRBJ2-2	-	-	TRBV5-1	TGCGCCAGCAGCTTGGAACGGGGGGAGCTGTTTTTT	CASSLERGELFF
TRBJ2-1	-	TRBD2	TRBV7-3	TGTGCCAGCAGCAAACTAGCGGGGACATTCAATGAGCAGTTCTTC	CASSKLAGTFNEQFF
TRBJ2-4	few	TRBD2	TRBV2	TGTGCCAGCAGTCTCGGGGGGACCAAAAACATTCAGTACTTC	CASSLGGTKNIQYF
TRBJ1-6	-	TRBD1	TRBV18	TGTGCCAGCTCAAGGGACAGGGAAAGGTCACCCCTCCACTTT	CASSRDRERSPLHF
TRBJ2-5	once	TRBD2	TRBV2	TGTGCCAGCAGGGCCGGACTAGCGGGGGGGTCGTACCAAGAGACCCAGTACTTC	CASRAGLAGGSYQETQYF
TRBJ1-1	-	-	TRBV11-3	TGTGCCAGCACAGAAACAGGGAACACTGAAGCTTTCTTT	CASTETGNTEAFF
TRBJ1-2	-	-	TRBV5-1	TGCGCCAGCAGCTTGGCGGGACTTTGGGGCTACACCTTC	CASSLAGLWGYTF
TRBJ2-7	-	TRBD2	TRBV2	TGTGCCAGTGCCGGACTAGCGTTCACCTACGAGCAGTACTTC	CASAGLAFTYEQYF
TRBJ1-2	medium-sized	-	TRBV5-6	TGTGCCAGCAGCGCCGTCGGCAGGGGCACCCCCTATGGCTACACCTTC	CASSAVGRGTPYGYTF
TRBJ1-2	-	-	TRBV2	TGTGCCAGCATGCGGATGGCGAGTGTCGGTGGCTACACCTTC	CASMRMASVGGYTF
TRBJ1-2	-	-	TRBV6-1	TGTGCCAGCGAGATATTTTCTAACTATGGCTACACCTTC	CASEIFSNYGYTF
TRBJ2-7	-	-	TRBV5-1	TGCGCCAGCAGCAAGGACCAATACGAGCAGTACTTC	CASSKDQYEQYF
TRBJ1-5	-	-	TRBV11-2	TGTGCCAGCAGCTTAGTTCCGAATCAGCCCCAGCATTTT	CASSLVPNQPQHF
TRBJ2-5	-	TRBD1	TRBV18	TGTGCCAGCTCACCACCGGGGACAGTGCAAGAGACCCAGTACTTC	CASSPPGTVQETQYF
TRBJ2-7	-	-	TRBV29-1	TGCAGCGTTATTCCGAGGGGGGGAGGCGAGCAGTACTTC	CSVIPRGGGEQYF
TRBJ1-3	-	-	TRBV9	TGTGCCAGCAGCGTCGACGTTGCCTCTGGAAACACCATATATTTT	CASSVDVASGNTIYF
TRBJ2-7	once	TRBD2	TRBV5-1	TGCGCCAGCAGCATTACCCCGGGACTAGCGGCCTACGAGCAGTACTTC	CASSITPGLAAYEQYF
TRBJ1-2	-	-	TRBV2	TGTGCCAGCACCCCCCAATGGAGAGGCTACACCTTC	CASTPQWRGYTF
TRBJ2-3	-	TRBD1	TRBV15	TGTGCCACCAGCAGAGGCAGGGGGAGTGACACAGATACGCAGTATTTT	CATSRGRGSDTDTQYF
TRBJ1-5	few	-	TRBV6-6	TGTGCCAGCAGTTACGGGGGGAATCAGCCCCAGCATTTT	CASSYGGNQPQHF
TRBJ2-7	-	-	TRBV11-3	TGTGCCAGCAGCTTAGCGTTTGCCTACGAGCAGTACTTC	CASSLAFAYEQYF
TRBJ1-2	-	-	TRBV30	TGTGCCTGGGGGAGGACAGCACGAATGTATGGCTACACCTTC	CAWGRTARMYGYTF
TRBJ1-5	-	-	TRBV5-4	TGTGCCTACGGGAGCAATCAGCCCCAGCATTTT	CAYGSNQPQHF
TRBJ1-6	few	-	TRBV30	TGTGCCTGGAGCGTAAACCCTAGGCAGGGAAGTTCACCCCTCCACTTT	CAWSVNPRQGSSPLHF
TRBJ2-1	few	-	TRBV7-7	TGTGCCAGCAGCCTCGATGGACGCTACAATGAGCAGTTCTTC	CASSLDGRYNEQFF